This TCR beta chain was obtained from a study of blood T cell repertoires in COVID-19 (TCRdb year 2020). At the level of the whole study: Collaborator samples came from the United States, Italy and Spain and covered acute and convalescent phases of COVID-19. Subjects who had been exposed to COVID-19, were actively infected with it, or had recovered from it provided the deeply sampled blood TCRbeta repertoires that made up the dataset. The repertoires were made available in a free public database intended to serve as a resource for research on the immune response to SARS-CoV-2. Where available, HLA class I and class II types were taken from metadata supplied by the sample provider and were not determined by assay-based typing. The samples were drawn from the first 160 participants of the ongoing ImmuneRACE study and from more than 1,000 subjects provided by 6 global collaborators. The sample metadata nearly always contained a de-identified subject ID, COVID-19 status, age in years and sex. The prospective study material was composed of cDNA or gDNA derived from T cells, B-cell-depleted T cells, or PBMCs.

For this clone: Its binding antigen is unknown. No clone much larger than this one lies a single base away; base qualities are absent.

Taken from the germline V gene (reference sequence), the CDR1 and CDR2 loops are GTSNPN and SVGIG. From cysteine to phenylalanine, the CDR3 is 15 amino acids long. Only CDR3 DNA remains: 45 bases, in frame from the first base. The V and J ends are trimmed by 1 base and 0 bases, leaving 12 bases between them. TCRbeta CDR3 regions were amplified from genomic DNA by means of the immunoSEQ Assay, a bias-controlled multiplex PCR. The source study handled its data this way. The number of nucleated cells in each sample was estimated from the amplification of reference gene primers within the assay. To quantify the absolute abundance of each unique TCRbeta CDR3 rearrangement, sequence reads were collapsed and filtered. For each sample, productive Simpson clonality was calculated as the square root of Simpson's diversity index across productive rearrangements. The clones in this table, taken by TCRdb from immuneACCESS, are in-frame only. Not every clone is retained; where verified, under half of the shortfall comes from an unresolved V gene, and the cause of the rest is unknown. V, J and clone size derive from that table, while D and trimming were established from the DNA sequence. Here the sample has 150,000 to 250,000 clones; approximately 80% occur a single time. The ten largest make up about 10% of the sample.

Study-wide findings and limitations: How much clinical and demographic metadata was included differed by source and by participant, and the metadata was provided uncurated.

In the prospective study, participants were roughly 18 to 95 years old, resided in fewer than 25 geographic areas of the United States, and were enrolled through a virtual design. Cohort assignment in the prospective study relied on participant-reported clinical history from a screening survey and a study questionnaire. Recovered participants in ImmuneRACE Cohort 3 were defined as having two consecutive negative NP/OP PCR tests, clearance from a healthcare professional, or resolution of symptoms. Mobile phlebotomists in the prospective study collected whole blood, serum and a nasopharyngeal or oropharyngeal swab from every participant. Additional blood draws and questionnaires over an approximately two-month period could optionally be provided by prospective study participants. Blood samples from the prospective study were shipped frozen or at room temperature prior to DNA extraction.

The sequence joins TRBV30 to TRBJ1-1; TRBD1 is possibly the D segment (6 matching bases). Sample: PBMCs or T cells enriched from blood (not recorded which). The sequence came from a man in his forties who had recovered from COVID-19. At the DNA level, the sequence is TGTGCCTGGAGTGAGGGGGGGACTCTGAACACTGAAGCTTTCTTT. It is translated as CAWSEGGTLNTEAFF.